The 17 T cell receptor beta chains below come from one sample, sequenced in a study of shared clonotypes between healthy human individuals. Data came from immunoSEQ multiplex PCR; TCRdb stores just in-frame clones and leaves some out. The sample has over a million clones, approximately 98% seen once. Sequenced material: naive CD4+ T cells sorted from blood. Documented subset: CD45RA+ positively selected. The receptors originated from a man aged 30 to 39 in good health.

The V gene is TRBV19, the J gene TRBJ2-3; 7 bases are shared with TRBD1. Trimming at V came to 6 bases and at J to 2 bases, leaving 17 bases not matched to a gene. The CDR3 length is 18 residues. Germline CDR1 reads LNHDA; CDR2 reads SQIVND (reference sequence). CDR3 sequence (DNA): TGTGCCAGTAGCCCCACTCGAAGCGGCAGGGGGTTCACAGATACGCAGTATTTT. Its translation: CASSPTRSGRGFTDTQYF. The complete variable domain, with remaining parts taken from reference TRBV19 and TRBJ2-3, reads DGGITQSPKYLFRKEGQNVTLSCEQNLNHDAMYWYRQDPGQGLRLIYYSQIVNDFQKGDIAEGYSVSREKKESFPLTVTSAQKNPTAFYLCASSPTRSGRGFTDTQYFGPGTRLTVL.

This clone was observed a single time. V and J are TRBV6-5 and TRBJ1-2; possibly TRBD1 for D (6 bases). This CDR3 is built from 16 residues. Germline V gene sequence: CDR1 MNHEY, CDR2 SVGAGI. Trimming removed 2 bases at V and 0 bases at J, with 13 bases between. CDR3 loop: CASSYTGLKSNYGYTF. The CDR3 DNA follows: TGTGCCAGCAGTTACACAGGGCTAAAATCTAACTATGGCTACACCTTC.

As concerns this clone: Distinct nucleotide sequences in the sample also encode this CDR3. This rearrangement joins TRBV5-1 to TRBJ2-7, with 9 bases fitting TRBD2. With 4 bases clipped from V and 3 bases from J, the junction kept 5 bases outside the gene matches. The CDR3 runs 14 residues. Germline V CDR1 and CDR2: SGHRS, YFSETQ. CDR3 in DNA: TGCGCCAGCAGCCCGACTAGCGGAAGCTACGAGCAGTACTTC. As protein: CASSPTSGSYEQYF. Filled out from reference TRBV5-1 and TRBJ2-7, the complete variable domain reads KAGVTQTPRYLIKTRGQQVTLSCSPISGHRSVSWYQQTPGQGLQFLFEYFSETQRNKGNFPGRFSGRQFSNSRSEMNVSTLELGDSALYLCASSPTSGSYEQYFGPGTRLTVT.

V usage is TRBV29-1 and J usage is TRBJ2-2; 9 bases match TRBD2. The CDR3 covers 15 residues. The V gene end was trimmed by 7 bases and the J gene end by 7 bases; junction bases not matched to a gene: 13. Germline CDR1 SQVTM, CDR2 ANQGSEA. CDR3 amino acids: CSAQGLAGLVGELFF. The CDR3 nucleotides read TGCAGCGCCCAGGGGCTAGCGGGACTAGTCGGGGAGCTGTTTTTT.

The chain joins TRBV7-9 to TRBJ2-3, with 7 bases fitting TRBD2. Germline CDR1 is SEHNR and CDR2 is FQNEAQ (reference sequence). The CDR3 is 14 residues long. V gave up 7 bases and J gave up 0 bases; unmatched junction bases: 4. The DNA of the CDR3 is TGTGCCAGCACTAGCGGAGGCAGCACAGATACGCAGTATTTT. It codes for CASTSGGSTDTQYF.

CDR3 coding DNA: TGTGCCACCAGCAGTTTCGGGGACAAGATGACCGGGGAGCTGTTTTTT. Protein product: CATSSFGDKMTGELFF. The chain combines TRBV15 with TRBJ2-2; D might be TRBD1 (6 bases). This CDR3 is built from 16 residues. Germline values: CDR1 LNHNV, CDR2 YYDKDF (reference sequence). The ends were cut back, 3 bases at V and 5 bases at J, with 16 bases in the middle.

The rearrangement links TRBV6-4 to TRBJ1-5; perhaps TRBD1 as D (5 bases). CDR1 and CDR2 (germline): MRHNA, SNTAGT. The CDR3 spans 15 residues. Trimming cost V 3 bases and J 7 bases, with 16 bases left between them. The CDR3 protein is CASSEREGAGQPQHF. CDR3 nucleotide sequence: TGTGCCAGCAGTGAAAGGGAAGGGGCAGGCCAGCCCCAGCATTTT.

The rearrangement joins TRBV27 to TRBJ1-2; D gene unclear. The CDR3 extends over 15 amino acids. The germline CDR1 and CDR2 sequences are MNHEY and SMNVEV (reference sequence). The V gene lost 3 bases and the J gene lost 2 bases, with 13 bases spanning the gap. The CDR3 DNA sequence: TGTGCCAGCAGTTTCTCCGGACGGGGAAACTATGGCTACACCTTC. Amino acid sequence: CASSFSGRGNYGYTF.

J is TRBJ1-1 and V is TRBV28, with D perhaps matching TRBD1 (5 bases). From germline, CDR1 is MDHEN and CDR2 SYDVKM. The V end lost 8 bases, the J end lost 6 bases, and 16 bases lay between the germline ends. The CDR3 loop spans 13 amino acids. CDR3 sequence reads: CASRRASGPEAFF. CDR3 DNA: TGTGCCAGCCGCAGGGCCTCGGGCCCTGAAGCTTTCTTT.

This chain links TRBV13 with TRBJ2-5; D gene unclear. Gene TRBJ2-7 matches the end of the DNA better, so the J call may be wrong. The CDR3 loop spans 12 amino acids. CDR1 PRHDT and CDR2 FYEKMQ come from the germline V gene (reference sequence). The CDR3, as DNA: TGTGCCAGCAGCTCCCTCTCCTACGAGCAGTACTTC. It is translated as CASSSLSYEQYF.

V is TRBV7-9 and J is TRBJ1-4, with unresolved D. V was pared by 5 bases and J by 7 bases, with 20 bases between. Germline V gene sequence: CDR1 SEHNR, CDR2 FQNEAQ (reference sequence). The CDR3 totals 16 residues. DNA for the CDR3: TGTGCCAGCAGCGATCCTCAGGCTTTAGTGGGTGAAAAACTGTTTTTT. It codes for CASSDPQALVGEKLFF. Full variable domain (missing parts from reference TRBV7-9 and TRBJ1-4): DTGVSQNPRHKITKRGQNVTFRCDPISEHNRLYWYRQTLGQGPEFLTYFQNEAQLEKSRLLSDRFSAERPKGSFSTLEIQRTEQGDSAMYLCASSDPQALVGEKLFFGSGTQLSVL.

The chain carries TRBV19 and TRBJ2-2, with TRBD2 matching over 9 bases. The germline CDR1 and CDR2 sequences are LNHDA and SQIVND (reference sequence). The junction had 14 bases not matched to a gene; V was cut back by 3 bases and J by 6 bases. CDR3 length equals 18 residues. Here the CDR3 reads CASSMRALAGGLSGELFF. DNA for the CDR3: TGTGCCAGTAGTATGCGGGCCCTTGCGGGAGGGCTTTCCGGGGAGCTGTTTTTT. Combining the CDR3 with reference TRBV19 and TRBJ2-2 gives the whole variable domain DGGITQSPKYLFRKEGQNVTLSCEQNLNHDAMYWYRQDPGQGLRLIYYSQIVNDFQKGDIAEGYSVSREKKESFPLTVTSAQKNPTAFYLCASSMRALAGGLSGELFFGEGSRLTVL.

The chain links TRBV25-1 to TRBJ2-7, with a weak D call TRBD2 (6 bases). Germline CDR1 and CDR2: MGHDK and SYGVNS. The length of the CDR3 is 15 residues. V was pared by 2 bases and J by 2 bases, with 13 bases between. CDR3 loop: CASSELPGDAYEQYF. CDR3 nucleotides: TGTGCCAGCAGTGAACTTCCGGGGGATGCCTACGAGCAGTACTTC.

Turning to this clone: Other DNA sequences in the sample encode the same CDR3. In DNA form, the CDR3 reads TGTGCCAGCAGTCCTCGACAGGTATCATACAATGAGCAGTTCTTC. This codes for CASSPRQVSYNEQFF. The chain recombines TRBV27 with TRBJ2-1; tentatively, D is TRBD1 (6 bases). The germline V and J ends were trimmed by 5 bases and 4 bases, with 15 bases remaining between them. The germline CDR1 and CDR2 sequences are MNHEY and SMNVEV (reference sequence). This CDR3 has 15 residues.

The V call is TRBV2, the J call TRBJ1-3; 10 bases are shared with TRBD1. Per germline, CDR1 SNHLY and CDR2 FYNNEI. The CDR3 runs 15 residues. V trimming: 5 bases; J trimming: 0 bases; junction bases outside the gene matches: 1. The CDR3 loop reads CASSRDRGSGNTIYF. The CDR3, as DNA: TGTGCCAGCAGTAGGGACAGGGGCTCTGGAAACACCATATATTTT.

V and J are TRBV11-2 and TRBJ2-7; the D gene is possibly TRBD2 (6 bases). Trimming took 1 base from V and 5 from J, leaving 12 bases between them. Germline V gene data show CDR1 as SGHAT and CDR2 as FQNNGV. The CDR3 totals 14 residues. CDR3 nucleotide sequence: TGTGCCAGCAGCTTAGGGGATGGAGGGAACGAGCAGTACTTC. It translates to CASSLGDGGNEQYF.

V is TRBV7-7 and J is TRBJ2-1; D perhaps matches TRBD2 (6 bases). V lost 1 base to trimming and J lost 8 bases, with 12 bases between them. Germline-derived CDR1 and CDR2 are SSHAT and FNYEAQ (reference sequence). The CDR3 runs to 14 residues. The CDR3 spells CASSLGGGNYEQFF. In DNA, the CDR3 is TGTGCCAGCAGCTTAGGGGGAGGTAATTATGAGCAGTTCTTC.